The 21 T cell receptor beta chains below come from one sample, sequenced in a study of Graves' ophthalmopathy and Graves' hyperthyroidism. Using RNA transcripts, the TCR beta CDR3 regions were amplified. HTBI primers were used in a first-round RT-PCR, which preceded a second-round multiplex PCR. TCRdb re-called the multiplex PCR reads through MiXCR, storing one row per CDR3 protein. The profile shows over 650,000 distinct CDR3 sequences, roughly two fifths of them singletons. Material for sequencing was peripheral blood. The receptors derive from an adult man with Graves' ophthalmopathy.

Worth noting for this clonotype: A much larger clone is a single base away; this may be a read error. The CDR3 end shows no conserved phenylalanine or tryptophan, and so a read error is likely. This chain connects TRBV24-1 to TRBJ1-1, with D uncertain. Germline CDR1 and CDR2: KGHDR and SFDVKD. Deletions cut 6 bases from V and 2 bases from J, with 3 bases between. The CDR3 sequence is 11 residues long. The CDR3 nucleotides read TGTGCCACCAGTCATAACACTGAAGCTTTCTAT. It translates to CATSHNTEAFY.

The V gene is TRBV12-3 or TRBV12-4, the J gene TRBJ2-7; the D call may be TRBD1 or TRBD2 (6 bases each). The CDR3 loop spans 17 amino acids. V was shortened by 3 bases and J by 7 bases, with 25 bases between the two germline ends. The CDR3 DNA sequence: TGTGCCAGCAGTTTCCACGGGGATAGGGGGGCGCGTGGGGAGCAGTACTTC. Amino acid sequence: CASSFHGDRGARGEQYF.

This clonotype was observed a few times. The chain carries TRBV5-5 and TRBJ1-4; D perhaps matches TRBD1 (5 bases). This CDR3 contains 15 residues. The V gene's germline CDR1 is SGHKS and CDR2 YYEKEE (reference sequence). Trimming removed 4 bases from V and 0 bases from J, with 10 bases in between. The CDR3 DNA sequence: TGTGCCAGCAGCAGAGGGGTTGCAACTAATGAAAAACTGTTTTTT. Residues: CASSRGVATNEKLFF.

The gene calls are TRBV29-1 and TRBJ2-6; D uncertain. This CDR3 region has 13 residues. V was pared by 4 bases and J by 11 bases, with 15 bases between. Germline CDR1 reads SQVTM; CDR2 reads ANQGSEA. CDR3 region: CSVGPNGPYVLTF. In DNA form, the CDR3 reads TGCAGCGTTGGACCTAACGGGCCCTACGTCCTGACTTTC. The full variable domain, with the rest looked up from reference TRBV29-1 and TRBJ2-6, is SAVISQKPSRDICQRGTSLTIQCQVDSQVTMMFWYRQQPGQSLTLIATANQGSEATYESGFVIDKFPISRPNLTFSTLTVSNMSPEDSSIYLCSVGPNGPYVLTFGAGSRLTVL.

Comment on this clonotype: One junction end does not reproduce the germline sequence, and a read error may be involved. The chain combines TRBV10-3 with TRBJ2-7, with 12 bases matching TRBD1. The CDR3 has 17 amino acids. Germline V gene sequence: CDR1 ENHRY, CDR2 SYGVKD. CDR3 bases: TGTGCCAGCAGTGAAATAGTTGTGGGGACAGGGGGCCACGAGCAGTACTTC. The encoded protein is CASSEIVVGTGGHEQYF.

V gene TRBV4-1 combines with J gene TRBJ2-2, with D uncertain. V was shortened by 1 base and J by 7 bases, with 7 bases between the two germline ends. Germline CDR1 is MGHRA and CDR2 is YSYEKL. This CDR3 contains 13 residues. The DNA of the CDR3 is TGCGCCAGCAGCCAAGCTGGCCTCGGGGAGCTGTTTTTT. This gives the protein CASSQAGLGELFF.

This clonotype occurred a few times. V gene TRBV12-3 or TRBV12-4 combines with J gene TRBJ2-7; 13 positions agree with TRBD2. CDR3 size: 15 residues. V gave up 7 bases and J gave up 1 base; unmatched junction bases: 4. The CDR3 protein is CASTLGLAGSYEQYF. The DNA of the CDR3 is TGTGCCAGCACCTTGGGACTAGCGGGATCCTACGAGCAGTACTTC.

This clonotype was seen ten or more times. The chain combines TRBV7-2 with TRBJ2-7; D is unclear. Germline V lookup: CDR1 SGHTA, CDR2 FQGNSA. The V gene lost 5 bases and the J gene lost 2 bases, with 7 bases spanning the gap. This CDR3 has 12 amino acids. CDR3 sequence: CASSAVAYEQYF. The CDR3 coding sequence is TGTGCCAGCAGCGCGGTGGCCTACGAGCAGTACTTC.

The V and J genes are TRBV6-5 and TRBJ1-1; a possible D gene is TRBD1 (6 bases). The V and J ends lost 0 bases and 7 bases respectively, with 21 bases between them. This CDR3 has 17 amino acids. Germline assignment: CDR1 MNHEY and CDR2 SVGAGI. CDR3 in amino acids: CASSYSRFAGARGEAFF. CDR3 coding DNA: TGTGCCAGCAGTTACTCGAGGTTTGCGGGGGCGCGGGGTGAAGCTTTCTTT.

The genes are TRBV7-9 and TRBJ1-4; D ambiguous. Germline CDR1 SEHNR, CDR2 FQNEAQ (reference sequence). CDR3 length: 15 residues. Between the trimmed V and J ends, which lost 0 bases and 6 bases, there was a span of 11 bases. Written as DNA, the CDR3 is TGTGCCAGCAGCTTAGCCCCCGGGAGGCATGAAAAACTGTTTTTT. Encoded protein: CASSLAPGRHEKLFF. Full variable domain (outside the CDR3, taken from reference TRBV7-9 and TRBJ1-4): DTGVSQNPRHKITKRGQNVTFRCDPISEHNRLYWYRQTLGQGPEFLTYFQNEAQLEKSRLLSDRFSAERPKGSFSTLEIQRTEQGDSAMYLCASSLAPGRHEKLFFGSGTQLSVL.

Ten or more counts support this clonotype. CDR3 region: CSAGTVREQYF. CDR3 sequence (DNA): TGCAGCGCTGGGACAGTTCGGGAGCAGTACTTC. This sequence joins TRBV29-1 and TRBJ2-7; 7 nucleotides agree with TRBD1. Germline trimming cut 7 bases from V and 7 bases from J; bases unmatched to any gene: 7. CDR3 length: 11 residues. Germline lookup yields CDR1 SQVTM and CDR2 ANQGSEA.

In this sample, this clonotype turned up many times. This CDR3 is CASSLRSGGATSPLHF. CDR3 bases: TGTGCCAGCAGCTTGCGGTCAGGGGGCGCAACTTCACCCCTCCACTTT. The genes are TRBV5-6 and TRBJ1-6; 8 positions match TRBD1. This CDR3 spans 16 amino acids. The J segment lost 9 bases and the V segment lost 1 base, leaving 9 bases of the junction unmatched. Germline V gene data show CDR1 as SGHDT and CDR2 as YYEEEE.

This clonotype has a count of ten or more. Germline and junction disagree at one end, which may indicate a read error. The rearrangement links TRBV10-3 to TRBJ2-5; 11 positions agree with TRBD1. The CDR3 covers 14 residues. Germline lookup yields CDR1 ENHRY and CDR2 SYGVKD. The CDR3 DNA is TGTGCCAGCAGTGAGGGACAGGGGGTAAAGACCCAGTACTTC. Encoded protein: CASSEGQGVKTQYF.

This clonotype was detected ten times or more. The chain uses TRBV2 and TRBJ2-5; 7 bases align to TRBD1. J lost 5 bases, V lost 11 bases, and 11 bases had no gene match. The CDR3 covers 13 residues. Per germline, CDR1 SNHLY and CDR2 FYNNEI. CDR3 coding DNA: TGTGCCGGTTCTCAGGGGGAAGGGGAGACCCAGTACTTC. Residues: CAGSQGEGETQYF.

This clonotype came up many times. The V gene is TRBV7-9, the J gene TRBJ2-7, with D uncertain. The CDR3 has 15 amino acids. Germline values: CDR1 SEHNR, CDR2 FQNEAQ (reference sequence). Trimming stripped 1 base from V and 2 bases from J, with 12 bases between. The CDR3 DNA reads TGTGCCAGCAGCTTAGATGGAGACTCCACCTACGAGCAGTACTTC. It yields the protein CASSLDGDSTYEQYF.

This clonotype was detected many times. The chain couples TRBV19 to TRBJ2-7; perhaps TRBD2 as D (6 bases). Germline loops: CDR1 LNHDA, CDR2 SQIVND (reference sequence). The ends were cut back, 5 bases at V and 9 bases at J, with 17 bases in the middle. This CDR3 is 13 amino acids long. The CDR3 protein is CASSPRGPTGQYF. The CDR3 nucleotides read TGTGCCAGTAGTCCGCGGGGTCCTACGGGGCAGTACTTC.

Remarks on this clonotype: The conserved phenylalanine or tryptophan normally closing the CDR3 is absent here, so this likely arose from a read error. The limits of the CDR3 on the DNA are not certain, so only TCRdb's listed CDR3 is given. The rearrangement links TRBV7-9 to TRBJ1-4; whether TRBD1, the table's D call, matches the DNA was not checked. The CDR3 has 15 amino acids, counting both end residues. The germline gives CDR1 SEHNR, CDR2 FQNEAQ (reference sequence). The CDR3: CASSNFPGQGEKLVS.

This clonotype was picked up many times. The chain carries TRBV25-1 and TRBJ2-2, with 7 bases identical to TRBD2. The CDR3 contains 15 residues. The V gene's germline CDR1 is MGHDK and CDR2 SYGVNS. The V and J ends lost 8 bases and 5 bases, in that order; junction bases with no gene match: 11. The CDR3 here is CASSPRGSETGELFF. The CDR3 DNA sequence: TGTGCCAGCTCTCCCCGCGGGAGTGAAACCGGGGAGCTGTTTTTT.

This chain connects TRBV10-3 to TRBJ2-5; 7 bases map to TRBD2. The CDR3 has 13 amino acids. V lost 6 bases and J lost 1; bases outside the gene matches: 2. Germline CDR1 and CDR2: ENHRY and SYGVKD. As DNA, the CDR3 is TGTGCCATCAGCAGCGGGGCCCAAGAGACCCAGTACTTC. Translated, it gives CAISSGAQETQYF.

With regard to this clonotype: No DNA is shown, since the ends of the CDR3 on it are uncertain; the CDR3 is the one TCRdb lists. V usage is TRBV29-1 and J usage is TRBJ2-6; the table's D call, TRBD2, was not checked against the DNA. The CDR3 is 15 residues long, counting both termini. Germline CDR1 reads SQVTM; CDR2 reads ANQGSEA. CDR3 protein: CSVENRDEQYFVLTF.

The gene calls are TRBV20-1 and TRBJ1-1; D remains unclear. V lost 1 base and J 6 bases, leaving 12 bases between the germline ends. This CDR3 spans 13 amino acids. The germline CDR1 and CDR2 sequences are DFQATT and SNEGSKA (reference sequence). Written as DNA, the CDR3 is TGCAGTGCTAGAGGAGAGGGAGACGCTGAAGCTTTCTTT. Protein sequence: CSARGEGDAEAFF.